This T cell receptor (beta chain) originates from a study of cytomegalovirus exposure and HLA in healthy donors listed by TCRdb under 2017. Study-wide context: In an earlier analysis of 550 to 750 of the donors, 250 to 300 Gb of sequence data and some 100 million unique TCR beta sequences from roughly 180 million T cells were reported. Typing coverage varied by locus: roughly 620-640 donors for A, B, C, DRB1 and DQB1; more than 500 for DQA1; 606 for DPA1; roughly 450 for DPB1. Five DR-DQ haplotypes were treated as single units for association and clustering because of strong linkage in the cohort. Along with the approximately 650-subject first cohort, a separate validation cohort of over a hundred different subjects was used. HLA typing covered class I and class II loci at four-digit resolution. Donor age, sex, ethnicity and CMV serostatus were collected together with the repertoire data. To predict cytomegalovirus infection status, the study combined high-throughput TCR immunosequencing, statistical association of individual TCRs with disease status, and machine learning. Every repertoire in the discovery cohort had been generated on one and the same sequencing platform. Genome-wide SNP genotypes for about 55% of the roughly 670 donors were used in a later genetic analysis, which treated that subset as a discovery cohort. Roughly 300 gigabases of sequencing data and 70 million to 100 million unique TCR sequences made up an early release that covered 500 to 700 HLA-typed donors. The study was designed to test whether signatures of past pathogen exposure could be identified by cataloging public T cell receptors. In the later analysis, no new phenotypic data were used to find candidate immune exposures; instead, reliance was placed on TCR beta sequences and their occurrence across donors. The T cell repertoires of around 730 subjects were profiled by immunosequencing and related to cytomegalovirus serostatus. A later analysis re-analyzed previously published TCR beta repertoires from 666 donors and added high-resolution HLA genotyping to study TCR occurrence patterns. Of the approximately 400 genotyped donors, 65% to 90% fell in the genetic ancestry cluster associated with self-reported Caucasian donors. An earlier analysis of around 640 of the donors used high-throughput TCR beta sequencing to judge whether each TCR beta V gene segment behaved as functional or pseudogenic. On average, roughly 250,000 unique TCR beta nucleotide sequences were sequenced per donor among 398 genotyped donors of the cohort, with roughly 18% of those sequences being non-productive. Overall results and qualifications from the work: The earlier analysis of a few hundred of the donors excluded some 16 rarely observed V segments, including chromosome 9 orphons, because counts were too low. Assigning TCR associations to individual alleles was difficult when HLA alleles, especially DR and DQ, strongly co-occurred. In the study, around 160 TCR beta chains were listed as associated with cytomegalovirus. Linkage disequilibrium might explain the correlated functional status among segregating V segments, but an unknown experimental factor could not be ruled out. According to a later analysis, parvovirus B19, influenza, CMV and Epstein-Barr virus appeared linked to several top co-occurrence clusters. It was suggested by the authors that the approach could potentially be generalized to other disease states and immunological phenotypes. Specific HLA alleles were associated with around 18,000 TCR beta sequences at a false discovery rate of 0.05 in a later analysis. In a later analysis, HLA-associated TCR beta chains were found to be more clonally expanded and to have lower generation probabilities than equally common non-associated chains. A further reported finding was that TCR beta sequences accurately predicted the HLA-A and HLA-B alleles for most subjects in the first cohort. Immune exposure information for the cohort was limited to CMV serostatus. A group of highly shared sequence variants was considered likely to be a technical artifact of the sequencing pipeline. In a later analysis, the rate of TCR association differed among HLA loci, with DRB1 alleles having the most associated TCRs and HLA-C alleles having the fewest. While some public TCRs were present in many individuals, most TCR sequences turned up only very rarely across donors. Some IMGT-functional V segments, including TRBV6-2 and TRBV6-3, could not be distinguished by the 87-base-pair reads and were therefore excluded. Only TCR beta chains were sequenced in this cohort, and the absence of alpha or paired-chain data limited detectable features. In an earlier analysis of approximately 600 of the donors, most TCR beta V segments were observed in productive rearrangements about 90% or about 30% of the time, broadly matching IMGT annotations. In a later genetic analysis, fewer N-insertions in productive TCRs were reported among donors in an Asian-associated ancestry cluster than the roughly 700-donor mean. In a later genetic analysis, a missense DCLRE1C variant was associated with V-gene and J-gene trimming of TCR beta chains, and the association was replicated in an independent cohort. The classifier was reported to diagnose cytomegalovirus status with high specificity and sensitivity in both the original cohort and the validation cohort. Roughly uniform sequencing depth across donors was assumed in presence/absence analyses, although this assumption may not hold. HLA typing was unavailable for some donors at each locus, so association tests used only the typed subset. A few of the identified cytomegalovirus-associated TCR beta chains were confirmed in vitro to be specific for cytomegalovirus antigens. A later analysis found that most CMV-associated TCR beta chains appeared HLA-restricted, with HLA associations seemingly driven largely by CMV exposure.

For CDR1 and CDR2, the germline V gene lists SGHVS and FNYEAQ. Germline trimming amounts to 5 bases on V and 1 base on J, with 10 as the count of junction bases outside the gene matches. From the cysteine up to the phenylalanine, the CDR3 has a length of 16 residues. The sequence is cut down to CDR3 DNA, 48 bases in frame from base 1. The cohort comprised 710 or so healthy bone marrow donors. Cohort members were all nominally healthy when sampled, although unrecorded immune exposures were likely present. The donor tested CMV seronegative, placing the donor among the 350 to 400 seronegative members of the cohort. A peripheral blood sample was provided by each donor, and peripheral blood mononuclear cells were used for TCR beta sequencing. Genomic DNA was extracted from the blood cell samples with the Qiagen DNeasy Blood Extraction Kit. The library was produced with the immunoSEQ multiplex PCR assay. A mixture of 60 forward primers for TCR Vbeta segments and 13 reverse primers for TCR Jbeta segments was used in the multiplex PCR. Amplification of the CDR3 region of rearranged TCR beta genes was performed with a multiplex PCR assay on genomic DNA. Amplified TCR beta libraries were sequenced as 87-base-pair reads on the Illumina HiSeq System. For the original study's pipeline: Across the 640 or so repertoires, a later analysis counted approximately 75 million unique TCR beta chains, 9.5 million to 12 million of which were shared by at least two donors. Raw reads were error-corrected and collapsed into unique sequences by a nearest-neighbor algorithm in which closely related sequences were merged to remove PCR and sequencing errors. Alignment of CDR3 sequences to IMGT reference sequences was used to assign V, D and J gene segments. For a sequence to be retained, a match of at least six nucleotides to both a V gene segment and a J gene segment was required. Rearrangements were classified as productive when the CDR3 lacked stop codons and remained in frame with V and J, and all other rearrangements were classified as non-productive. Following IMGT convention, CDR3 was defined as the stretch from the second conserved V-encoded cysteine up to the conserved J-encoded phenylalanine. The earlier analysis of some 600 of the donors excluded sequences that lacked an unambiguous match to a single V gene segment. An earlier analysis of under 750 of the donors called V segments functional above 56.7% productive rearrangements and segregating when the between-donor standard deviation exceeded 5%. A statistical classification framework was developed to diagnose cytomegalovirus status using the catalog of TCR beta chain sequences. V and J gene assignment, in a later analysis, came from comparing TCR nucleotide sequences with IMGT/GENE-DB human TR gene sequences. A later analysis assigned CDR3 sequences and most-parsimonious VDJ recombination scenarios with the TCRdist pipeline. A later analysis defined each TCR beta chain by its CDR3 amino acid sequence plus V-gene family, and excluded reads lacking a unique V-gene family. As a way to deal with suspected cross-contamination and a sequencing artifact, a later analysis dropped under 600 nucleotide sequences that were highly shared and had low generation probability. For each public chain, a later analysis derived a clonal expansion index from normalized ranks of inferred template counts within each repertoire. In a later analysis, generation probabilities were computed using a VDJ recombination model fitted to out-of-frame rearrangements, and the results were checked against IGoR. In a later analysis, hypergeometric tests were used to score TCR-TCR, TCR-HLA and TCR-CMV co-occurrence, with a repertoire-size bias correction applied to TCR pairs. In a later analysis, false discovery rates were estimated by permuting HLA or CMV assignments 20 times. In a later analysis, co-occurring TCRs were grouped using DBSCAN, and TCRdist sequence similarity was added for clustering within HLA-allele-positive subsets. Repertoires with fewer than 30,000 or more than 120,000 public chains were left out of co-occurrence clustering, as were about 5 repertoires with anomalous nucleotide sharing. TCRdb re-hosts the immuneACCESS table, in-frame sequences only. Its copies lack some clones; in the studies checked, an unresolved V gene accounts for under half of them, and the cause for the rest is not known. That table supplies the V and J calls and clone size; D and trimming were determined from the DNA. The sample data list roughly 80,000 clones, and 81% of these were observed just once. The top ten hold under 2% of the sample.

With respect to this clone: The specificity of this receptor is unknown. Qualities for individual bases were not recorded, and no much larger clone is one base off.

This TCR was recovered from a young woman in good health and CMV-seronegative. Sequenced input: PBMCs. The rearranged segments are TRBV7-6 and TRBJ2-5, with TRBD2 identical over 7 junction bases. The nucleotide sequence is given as TGTGCCAGCAGCCGAGGCATCCCTAGCGGCCAAGAGACCCAGTACTTC. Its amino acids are CASSRGIPSGQETQYF.